These T cell receptor beta chains were read from a single sample in a study of blood T cell repertoires in COVID-19. The data were produced by immunoSEQ multiplex PCR, yet TCRdb's version contains in-frame clones alone and is incomplete. The sample includes around 380,000 clones, about 80% seen only once; the top ten take more than 1%. The sample comprised peripheral blood. The receptors here all came from a human donor with acute or convalescent COVID-19. The donor label of this sample is uncertain. The CDR3 runs from the conserved cysteine through the conserved F or W. The D gene is left open where the match is weak. Clone size is given for some rows only: seen once, a few or many times, or a class if the clone is expanded.

NA	TRBV5-1	NA	TRBJ2-2	CASSLTTGPNTGELFF	TGCGCCAGCAGCTTGACGACTGGCCCGAACACCGGGGAGCTGTTTTTT
TRBD2	TRBV10-3	NA	TRBJ2-1	CAISEGLAGAKSQFF	TGTGCCATCAGTGAGGGGCTAGCGGGAGCAAAGTCACAGTTCTTC
NA	TRBV25-1	few	TRBJ2-1	CASKQGVYNEQFF	TGTGCCAGCAAACAGGGAGTCTACAATGAGCAGTTCTTC
TRBD2	TRBV7-6	NA	TRBJ2-7	CASSLISGSLYEQYF	TGTGCCAGCAGCTTAATCAGCGGGAGCCTTTACGAGCAGTACTTC
NA	TRBV5-4	many	TRBJ1-6	CASSLADRRNSPLHF	TGTGCCAGCAGCTTGGCCGATAGGAGAAATTCACCCCTCCACTTT
TRBD2	TRBV10-2	once	TRBJ2-3	CASGGIISGIGPSTDTQYF	TGCGCCAGCGGGGGGATAATTAGCGGGATAGGCCCCAGCACAGATACGCAGTATTTT
NA	TRBV2	NA	TRBJ2-4	CASTAGRAKNIQYF	TGTGCCAGCACCGCGGGACGAGCCAAAAACATTCAGTACTTC
NA	TRBV2	NA	TRBJ1-5	CASKGPGSVLGPQHF	TGTGCCAGCAAGGGGCCAGGCAGTGTTTTAGGGCCCCAGCATTTT
NA	TRBV6-5	NA	TRBJ1-5	CASLDRYNQPQHF	TGTGCCAGCCTCGACAGGTACAATCAGCCCCAGCATTTT
NA	TRBV10-2	NA	TRBJ1-4	CASKEARREKLFF	TGCGCCAGCAAGGAGGCTCGACGTGAAAAACTGTTTTTT
TRBD1	TRBV18	NA	TRBJ2-7	CASSRIGTGVRNEQYF	TGTGCCAGCTCACGAATCGGGACAGGGGTGAGGAACGAGCAGTACTTC
NA	TRBV10-3	NA	TRBJ2-5	CAISEPPEETQYF	TGTGCCATCAGTGAGCCCCCGGAAGAGACCCAGTACTTC
TRBD1	TRBV5-4	once	TRBJ1-1	CASSGTALNTEAFF	TGTGCCAGCAGCGGGACAGCCTTGAACACTGAAGCTTTCTTT
NA	TRBV3-1/TRBV3-2	NA	TRBJ2-5	CASSQSRETQYF	TGTGCCAGCAGCCAATCCAGGGAGACCCAGTACTTC
NA	TRBV12-5	NA	TRBJ2-2	CASGDETANTGELFF	TGTGCTAGTGGTGACGAGACAGCGAACACCGGGGAGCTGTTTTTT
TRBD2	TRBV11-2	NA	TRBJ2-5	CASSILAGLETQYF	TGTGCCAGCAGCATACTAGCGGGGCTCGAGACCCAGTACTTC
TRBD1	TRBV10-3	NA	TRBJ2-5	CAISEAGQGLETQYF	TGTGCCATCAGTGAGGCGGGACAGGGGTTAGAGACCCAGTACTTC
TRBD1	TRBV30	NA	TRBJ1-1	CAWSVLMTGSMNTEAFF	TGTGCCTGGAGTGTACTTATGACAGGGAGTATGAACACTGAAGCTTTCTTT
TRBD2	TRBV6-6	NA	TRBJ2-3	CASSPIAGGLGDTQYF	TGTGCCAGCAGCCCTATAGCGGGGGGACTTGGGGATACGCAGTATTTT
NA	TRBV7-8	NA	TRBJ1-1	CASSLQGGLRGSEAFF	TGTGCCAGCAGCTTACAGGGCGGCTTAAGAGGCTCTGAAGCTTTCTTT
NA	TRBV5-1	NA	TRBJ2-7	CASSLAVFSYEQYF	TGCGCCAGCAGCTTGGCCGTATTCTCCTACGAGCAGTACTTC
TRBD1	TRBV14	NA	TRBJ1-1	CASSRPGTGVNTEAFF	TGTGCCAGCAGTCGTCCCGGGACAGGGGTGAACACTGAAGCTTTCTTT
TRBD1	TRBV27	few	TRBJ1-2	CASSNRGEGYTF	TGTGCCAGCAGTAACAGGGGAGAGGGCTACACCTTC
TRBD2	TRBV7-2	once	TRBJ2-1	CASSLGGLAGSKEQFF	TGTGCCAGCAGCTTAGGAGGCCTAGCGGGATCTAAAGAGCAGTTCTTC
TRBD2	TRBV29-1	NA	TRBJ2-7	CSVGLAGAYEQYF	TGCAGCGTTGGTCTAGCGGGAGCCTACGAGCAGTACTTC
TRBD1	TRBV5-1	NA	TRBJ2-3	CASSSVGTGSTDTQYF	TGCGCCAGCTCATCAGTCGGGACAGGGAGCACAGATACGCAGTATTTT
TRBD2	TRBV20-1	NA	TRBJ2-1	CSASGILAGVSPNEQFF	TGCAGTGCTAGTGGTATCCTAGCGGGAGTATCGCCCAATGAGCAGTTCTTC
NA	TRBV11-2	NA	TRBJ2-7	CASSYWRGYEQYF	TGTGCCAGCAGTTATTGGCGGGGCTACGAGCAGTACTTC
NA	TRBV6-5	NA	TRBJ1-1	CASRGTVNTEAFF	TGTGCCAGCAGAGGAACAGTGAACACTGAAGCTTTCTTT
NA	TRBV29-1	NA	TRBJ2-3	CSTSTLGDTDTQYF	TGCAGCACAAGCACGTTAGGGGACACAGATACGCAGTATTTT